Listed below are T cell receptor beta chains from one sample, sequenced in a study of OX40 agonist ivuxolimab in advanced cancers. Method: immunoSEQ multiplex PCR; TCRdb's copy keeps in-frame clones and lacks some. The table lists about 43,000 clones, around 86% of them singletons. The material was CD4+ or CD8+ T cells sorted from blood, obtained in a trial of the OX40 agonist ivuxolimab. These receptors were obtained from an adult with an advanced solid tumor such as melanoma, head and neck, liver or kidney cancer. Both conserved end residues are part of each CDR3. The order of the fields is J gene, clone size, D gene, V gene, CDR3 length, CDR3 protein, CDR3 DNA. D genes are given only for firm matches. A clone size is listed for some rows: how often the clone was seen (once, few, many), or a class if it is expanded.

TRBJ2-3 | NA | NA | TRBV19 | 15 | CASSIGRPSTDTQYF | TGTGCCAGTAGTATCGGCCGGCCGAGCACAGATACGCAGTATTTT
TRBJ2-7 | NA | NA | TRBV30 | 10 | CAPRDYEQYF | TGTGCCCCCAGAGACTACGAGCAGTACTTC
TRBJ2-3 | NA | NA | TRBV4-1 | 14 | CASSQGVYTDTQYF | TGCGCCAGCAGCCAAGGTGTCTACACAGATACGCAGTATTTT
TRBJ2-3 | NA | TRBD2 | TRBV2 | 14 | CASCSSGRFDTQYF | TGTGCCAGCTGTAGTAGCGGGAGGTTTGATACGCAGTATTTT
TRBJ1-1 | NA | NA | TRBV29-1 | 13 | CSVHRDSNTEAFF | TGCAGCGTTCACAGGGATTCGAACACTGAAGCTTTCTTT
TRBJ1-1 | NA | NA | TRBV5-6 | 12 | CASSFIGSEAFF | TGTGCCAGCAGCTTTATAGGCAGCGAAGCTTTCTTT
TRBJ1-3 | NA | NA | TRBV6-4 | 15 | CASSEGRISGNTIYF | TGTGCCAGCAGTGAAGGGCGAATCTCTGGAAACACCATATATTTT
TRBJ2-1 | NA | TRBD1 | TRBV28 | 15 | CASSGLGQGVNEQFF | TGTGCCAGCAGTGGGCTGGGACAGGGTGTAAATGAGCAGTTCTTC
TRBJ1-3 | NA | NA | TRBV11-2 | 12 | CASSPSGNTIYF | TGTGCCAGCAGCCCCTCTGGAAACACCATATATTTT
TRBJ2-2 | NA | TRBD2 | TRBV11-2 | 17 | CASSLGASGSVTGELFF | TGTGCCAGCAGCTTAGGGGCGAGCGGGAGCGTCACCGGGGAGCTGTTTTTT
TRBJ2-7 | NA | NA | TRBV11-2 | 12 | CASIPRPLGVPF | TGTGCCAGCATCCCGAGGCCACTTGGGGTACCCTTC
TRBJ2-1 | once | TRBD2 | TRBV6-5 | 15 | CASRLKAGGVNEQFF | TGTGCCAGCAGGCTAAAAGCGGGGGGCGTAAATGAGCAGTTCTTC
TRBJ2-5 | few | NA | TRBV7-8 | 17 | CASSLGSFVTAQETQYF | TGTGCCAGCAGCTTAGGGTCGTTTGTAACAGCTCAAGAGACCCAGTACTTC
TRBJ2-3 | once | NA | TRBV28 | 13 | CASKSGSTDTQYF | TGTGCCAGCAAATCGGGGAGCACAGATACGCAGTATTTT
TRBJ2-5 | NA | NA | TRBV5-4 | 13 | CASSFSREETQYF | TGTGCCAGCAGCTTTTCCAGGGAAGAGACCCAGTACTTC
TRBJ1-1 | NA | TRBD1 | TRBV9 | 15 | CASSVTGREDTEAFF | TGTGCCAGCAGCGTGACAGGGAGGGAGGACACTGAAGCTTTCTTT
TRBJ2-1 | NA | TRBD2 | TRBV19 | 16 | CASSITGTSGRSEQFF | TGTGCCAGTAGCATCACCGGGACTAGCGGTCGGAGTGAGCAGTTCTTC
TRBJ2-5 | NA | TRBD2 | TRBV5-1 | 16 | CASSPGTLAGGETQYF | TGCGCCAGCAGCCCCGGTACACTAGCGGGGGGAGAGACCCAGTACTTC
TRBJ2-7 | NA | TRBD1 | TRBV2 | 18 | CASSELGPGTADGGEQYF | TGTGCCAGCAGCGAATTGGGCCCCGGGACAGCCGACGGCGGAGAGCAGTACTTC
TRBJ2-3 | NA | TRBD2 | TRBV9 | 18 | CASSVDLTSGRVADTQYF | TGTGCCAGCAGCGTAGACTTGACTAGCGGGAGAGTTGCAGATACGCAGTATTTT
TRBJ1-2 | NA | NA | TRBV6-1 | 10 | CASSRDGYTF | TGTGCCAGCAGCCGGGATGGCTACACCTTC
TRBJ1-5 | NA | NA | TRBV28 | 12 | CASSPPHQPQHF | TGTGCCAGCAGTCCCCCCCATCAGCCCCAGCATTTT
TRBJ2-7 | NA | NA | TRBV19 | 13 | CASSIFKGSEQYF | TGTGCCAGTAGTATATTTAAAGGGAGTGAGCAGTACTTC
TRBJ2-4 | NA | NA | TRBV5-6 | 16 | CASSLLGQKDGDIQYF | TGTGCCAGCAGTCTCCTGGGCCAAAAAGACGGGGACATTCAGTACTTC
TRBJ2-4 | NA | NA | TRBV10-1 | 9 | CASSVCRYF | TGCGCCAGCAGTGTCTGCCGGTACTTC
TRBJ2-3 | NA | TRBD2 | TRBV6-6 | 16 | CASWPSGRAGTDTQYF | TGTGCCAGCTGGCCTAGCGGGAGGGCCGGCACAGATACGCAGTATTTT
TRBJ1-1 | once | NA | TRBV5-5 | 12 | CASSLQNTEAFF | TGTGCCAGCAGCTTACAGAACACTGAAGCTTTCTTT
TRBJ1-6 | NA | TRBD1 | TRBV28 | 18 | CASSSPHRGASYNSPLHF | TGTGCCAGCAGTTCACCCCACAGGGGGGCATCCTATAATTCACCCCTCCACTTT
TRBJ2-2 | once | NA | TRBV4-1 | 15 | CASSQADWDTGELFF | TGCGCCAGCAGCCAAGCGGACTGGGACACCGGGGAGCTGTTTTTT
TRBJ1-4 | NA | NA | TRBV29-1 | 13 | CSVEDRVGEKLFF | TGCAGCGTTGAAGACAGGGTGGGTGAAAAACTGTTTTTT
TRBJ2-4 | NA | NA | TRBV10-3 | 17 | CAISDRSRGGAKNIQYF | TGTGCCATCAGTGACCGCTCCAGGGGGGGAGCCAAAAACATTCAGTACTTC
TRBJ2-7 | NA | NA | TRBV6-4 | 13 | CASSSQGQYEQYF | TGTGCCAGCAGTTCACAGGGCCAATACGAGCAGTACTTC
TRBJ1-2 | NA | NA | TRBV11-2 | 15 | CASSLEGGRGYGYTF | TGTGCCAGCAGCTTAGAAGGGGGGCGAGGCTATGGCTACACCTTC
TRBJ1-2 | few | NA | TRBV2 | 11 | CATTGNYGYTF | TGTGCCACAACAGGAAACTATGGCTACACCTTC
TRBJ1-1 | NA | TRBD1 | TRBV6-6 | 12 | CASSQRTGMAFF | TGTGCCAGCAGCCAAAGGACAGGGATGGCTTTCTTT
TRBJ1-2 | once | NA | TRBV7-4 | 13 | CASSLERTDGYTF | TGTGCCAGCAGCTTGGAGAGGACGGATGGCTACACCTTC
TRBJ2-7 | NA | NA | TRBV19 | 11 | CASRGQYEQYF | TGTGCCAGTAGAGGACAGTACGAGCAGTACTTC
TRBJ2-2 | NA | TRBD1 | TRBV29-1 | 14 | CSVHPGQGSGELFF | TGCAGCGTCCACCCGGGACAGGGAAGCGGGGAGCTGTTTTTT
TRBJ1-1 | NA | TRBD1 | TRBV7-2 | 12 | CASSDRDTEAFF | TGTGCCAGCAGCGACAGGGACACTGAAGCTTTCTTT
TRBJ2-1 | NA | NA | TRBV7-6 | 13 | CASSLGTYNEQFF | TGTGCCAGCAGCTTAGGGACATACAATGAGCAGTTCTTC
TRBJ2-5 | NA | TRBD2 | TRBV4-1 | 17 | CASSQEGGLAGVETQYF | TGCGCCAGCAGCCAAGAAGGAGGGCTAGCGGGAGTAGAGACCCAGTACTTC
TRBJ2-3 | NA | NA | TRBV13 | 16 | CASSLGRAGSTDTQYF | TGTGCCAGCAGCTTAGGCCGGGCAGGTAGCACAGATACGCAGTATTTT
TRBJ2-7 | NA | TRBD2 | TRBV2 | 15 | CASSRILAGPYEQYF | TGTGCCAGCAGTCGTATACTAGCGGGCCCCTACGAGCAGTACTTC
TRBJ2-7 | NA | TRBD2 | TRBV14 | 16 | CASSPMRLAGNYEQYF | TGTGCCAGCAGCCCGATGAGACTAGCGGGGAACTACGAGCAGTACTTC
TRBJ2-7 | NA | TRBD2 | TRBV7-3 | 15 | CASSLAGGQSYEQYF | TGTGCCAGCAGCTTAGCGGGGGGGCAATCCTACGAGCAGTACTTC
TRBJ1-2 | NA | NA | TRBV14 | 15 | CASSQDWVGLLGYTF | TGTGCCAGCAGCCAAGATTGGGTGGGGCTTCTTGGCTACACCTTC
TRBJ2-7 | NA | NA | TRBV21-1 | 18 | CASREKGDLAGRPYEQYF | TGTGCCAGCAGAGAAAAGGGGGATTTAGCGGGACGGCCCTACGAGCAGTACTTC
TRBJ1-5 | NA | NA | TRBV27 | 14 | CASSLYGVQEPQHF | TGTGCCAGCAGTTTATATGGGGTTCAGGAGCCCCAGCATTTT
TRBJ1-6 | NA | NA | TRBV6-1 | 15 | CASSPSSGGVISLHF | TGTGCCAGCAGTCCCAGCAGCGGGGGGGTCATATCCCTCCACTTT
TRBJ1-2 | NA | NA | TRBV5-6 | 15 | CASSLQGVYNYGYTF | TGTGCCAGCAGCTTGCAAGGAGTTTACAACTATGGCTACACCTTC
TRBJ2-2 | once | NA | TRBV6-1 | 15 | CASSPGTRYTGELFF | TGTGCCAGCAGTCCCGGGACTCGGTACACCGGGGAGCTGTTTTTT
TRBJ1-1 | once | NA | TRBV9 | 14 | CASSVSQGLTEAFF | TGTGCCAGCAGCGTTTCTCAGGGCCTCACTGAAGCTTTCTTT
TRBJ1-1 | NA | NA | TRBV19 | 16 | CASKSREEGRATEAFF | TGTGCCAGCAAAAGCAGGGAGGAGGGACGGGCCACTGAAGCTTTCTTT
TRBJ2-3 | NA | TRBD2 | TRBV11-2 | 16 | CASSSTGTSGRDTQYF | TGTGCCAGCAGCTCAACCGGGACTAGCGGGAGAGATACGCAGTATTTT
TRBJ1-3 | NA | NA | TRBV12-5 | 16 | CASGLVSWGSGNTIYF | TGTGCTAGTGGTTTGGTATCGTGGGGTTCTGGAAACACCATATATTTT
TRBJ2-1 | NA | TRBD1 | TRBV5-1 | 14 | CASSFGTGVAEQFF | TGCGCCAGCAGCTTCGGGACAGGGGTGGCTGAGCAGTTCTTC
TRBJ1-2 | NA | NA | TRBV28 | 17 | CASSTKGLGLAVYGYTF | TGTGCCAGCAGTACTAAGGGGCTGGGACTAGCGGTCTATGGCTACACCTTC
TRBJ2-2 | NA | NA | TRBV11-2 | 14 | CASSLYRNTGELFF | TGTGCCAGCAGCTTATATAGGAACACCGGGGAGCTGTTTTTT
TRBJ2-7 | NA | NA | TRBV7-8 | 13 | CASSLPPIYEQYF | TGTGCCAGCAGCCTCCCACCCATCTACGAGCAGTACTTC